The present T cell receptor beta chain was sequenced within a study of cytomegalovirus exposure and HLA in healthy donors. PCR primers comprised 60 Vbeta and 13 Jbeta primers. The data were produced by immunoSEQ multiplex PCR, yet TCRdb's version contains in-frame clones alone and is incomplete. The sample shows about 140,000 clones, about three quarters of them seen only once. Germline V lookup: CDR1 SGDLS, CDR2 YYNGEE. The CDR3 length is 15 residues. Trimming at V came to 0 bases and at J to 5 bases, leaving 1 base not matched to a gene. About this clone itself: Its antigen is as yet unknown.

General observations from the study: It was reported that TCR beta sequences correctly inferred the HLA-A and HLA-B alleles for most subjects. For TCR beta chains, V- and J-gene trimming was later linked to a missense DCLRE1C variant.

The V and J genes are TRBV9 and TRBJ1-6; TRBD1 matches at 8 bases. Sequencing was carried out using PBMCs. The receptor comes from a middle-aged woman in good health and CMV-seronegative. Here the CDR3 reads CASSVGQGHNSPLHF. The CDR3 region has the DNA TGTGCCAGCAGCGTAGGACAGGGGCATAATTCACCCCTCCACTTT.